The T cell receptor (beta chain) described here comes from a study of cytomegalovirus exposure and HLA in healthy donors. Looked up from germline, CDR1 is MNHNS and CDR2 is SASEGT. This CDR3 comprises 12 residues. 60 Vbeta and 13 Jbeta primers were used in PCR. Repertoires were generated with immunoSEQ multiplex PCR, while TCRdb's copy carries only in-frame clones and drops some. The sample carries over 200,000 clones, about four fifths recorded once. The sequence came from a man between 40 and 49 years old in good health and CMV-seropositive. The sample consisted of PBMCs. The chain combines TRBV6-1 with TRBJ2-7; tentatively, D is TRBD1 (6 bases). CDR3 sequence reads: CALRTGQYEQYF. CDR3 coding DNA: TGTGCTCTCCGAACCGGACAGTACGAGCAGTACTTC.